This T cell receptor beta chain was profiled in a study of blood T cell repertoires in COVID-19. The V segment lost 6 bases and the J segment 6 bases; nucleotides outside the gene matches: 13. Germline loops: CDR1 MDHEN, CDR2 SYDVKM. This CDR3 has 15 amino acids. Profiled with immunoSEQ multiplex PCR; TCRdb holds only in-frame clones, not every one. The profile shows about 210,000 clones, approximately 86% of them singletons. Material for sequencing was PBMCs or T cells enriched from blood (not recorded which). The TCR was taken from a man aged 18 to 30 with acute COVID-19. The chain couples TRBV28 to TRBJ2-7; 8 bases match TRBD1. CDR3 DNA: TGTGCCAGCAGCCGGACCCCGGCAGGGGGCGGCGAGCAGTACTTC. It yields the protein CASSRTPAGGGEQYF.